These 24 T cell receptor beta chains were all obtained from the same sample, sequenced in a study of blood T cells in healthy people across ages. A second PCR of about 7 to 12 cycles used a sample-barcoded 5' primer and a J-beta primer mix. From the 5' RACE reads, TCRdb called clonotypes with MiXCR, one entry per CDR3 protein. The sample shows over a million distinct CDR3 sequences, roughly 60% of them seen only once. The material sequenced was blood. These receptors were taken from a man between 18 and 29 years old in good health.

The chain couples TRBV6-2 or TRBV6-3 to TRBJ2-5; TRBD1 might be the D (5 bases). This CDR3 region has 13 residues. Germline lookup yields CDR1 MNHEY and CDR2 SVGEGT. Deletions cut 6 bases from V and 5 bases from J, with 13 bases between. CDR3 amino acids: CASSTTATETQYF. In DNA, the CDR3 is TGTGCCAGCAGCACGACAGCCACGGAGACCCAGTACTTC.

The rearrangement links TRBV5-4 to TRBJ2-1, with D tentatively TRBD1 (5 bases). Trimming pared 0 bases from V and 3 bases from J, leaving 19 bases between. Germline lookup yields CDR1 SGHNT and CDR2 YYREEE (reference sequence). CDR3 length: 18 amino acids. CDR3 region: CASSLDWTPLGDYNEQFF. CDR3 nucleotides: TGTGCCAGCAGCTTGGATTGGACGCCCCTAGGGGACTACAATGAGCAGTTCTTC.

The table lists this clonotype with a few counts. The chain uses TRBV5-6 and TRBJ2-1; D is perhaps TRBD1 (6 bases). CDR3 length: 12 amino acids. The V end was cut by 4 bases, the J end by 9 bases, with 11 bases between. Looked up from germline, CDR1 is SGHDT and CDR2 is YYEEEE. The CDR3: CASSQGLGEQFF. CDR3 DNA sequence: TGTGCCAGCAGCCAGGGGCTCGGTGAGCAGTTCTTC.

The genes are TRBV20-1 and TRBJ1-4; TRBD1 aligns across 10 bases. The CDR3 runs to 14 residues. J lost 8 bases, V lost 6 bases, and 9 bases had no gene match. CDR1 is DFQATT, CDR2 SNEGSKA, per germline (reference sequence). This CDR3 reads CSANDRGRGEKLFF. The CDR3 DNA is TGCAGTGCCAACGACAGGGGGCGCGGAGAAAAACTGTTTTTT.

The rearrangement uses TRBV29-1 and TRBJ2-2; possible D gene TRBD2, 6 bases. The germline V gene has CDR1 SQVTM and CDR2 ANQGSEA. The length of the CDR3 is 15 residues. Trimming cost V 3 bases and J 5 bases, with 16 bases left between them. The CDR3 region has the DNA TGCAGCGTTGAGTTGTCGGAGGGGATAACCGGGGAGCTGTTTTTT. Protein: CSVELSEGITGELFF.

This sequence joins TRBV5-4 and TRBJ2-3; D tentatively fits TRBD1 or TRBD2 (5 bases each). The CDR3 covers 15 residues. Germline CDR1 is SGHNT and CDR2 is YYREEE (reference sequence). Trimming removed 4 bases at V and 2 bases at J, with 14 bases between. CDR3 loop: CASSTSLGDTDTQYF. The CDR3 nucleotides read TGTGCCAGCAGCACATCCTTGGGGGACACAGATACGCAGTATTTT.

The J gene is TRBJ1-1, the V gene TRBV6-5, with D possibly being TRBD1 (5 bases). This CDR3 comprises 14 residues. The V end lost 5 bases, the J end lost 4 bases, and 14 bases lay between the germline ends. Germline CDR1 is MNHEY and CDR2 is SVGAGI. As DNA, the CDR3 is TGTGCCAGCAGTATTGGGGGGGGAATCACTGAAGCTTTCTTT. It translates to CASSIGGGITEAFF.

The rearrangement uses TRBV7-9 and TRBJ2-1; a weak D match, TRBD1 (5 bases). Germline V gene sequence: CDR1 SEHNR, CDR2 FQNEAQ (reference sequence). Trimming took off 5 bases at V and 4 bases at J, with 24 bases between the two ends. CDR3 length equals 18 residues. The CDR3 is CASSPSYLGEARYNEQFF. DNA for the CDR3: TGTGCCAGCAGCCCAAGCTATTTAGGGGAAGCTAGGTACAATGAGCAGTTCTTC.

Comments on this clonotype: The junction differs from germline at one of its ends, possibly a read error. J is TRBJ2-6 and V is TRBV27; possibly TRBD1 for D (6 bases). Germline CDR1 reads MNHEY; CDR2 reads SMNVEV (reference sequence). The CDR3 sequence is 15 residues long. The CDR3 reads CASSDHRAGADVLTF. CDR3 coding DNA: TGTGCCAGCAGTGATCACAGGGCTGGGGCCGACGTCCTGACTTTC. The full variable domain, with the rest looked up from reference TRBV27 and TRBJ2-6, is EAQVTQNPRYLITVTGKKLTVTCSQNMNHEYMSWYRQDPGLGLRQIYYSMNVEVTDKGDVPEGYKVSRKEKRNFPLILESPSPNQTSLYFCASSDHRAGADVLTFGAGSRLTVL.

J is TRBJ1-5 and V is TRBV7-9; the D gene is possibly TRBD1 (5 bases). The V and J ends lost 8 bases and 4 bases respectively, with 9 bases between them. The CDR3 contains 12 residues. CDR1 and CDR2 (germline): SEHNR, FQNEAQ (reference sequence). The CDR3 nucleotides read TGTGCCAGCGCAAGGGGTAATCAGCCCCAGCATTTT. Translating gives CASARGNQPQHF. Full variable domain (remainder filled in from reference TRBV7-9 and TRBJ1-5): DTGVSQNPRHKITKRGQNVTFRCDPISEHNRLYWYRQTLGQGPEFLTYFQNEAQLEKSRLLSDRFSAERPKGSFSTLEIQRTEQGDSAMYLCASARGNQPQHFGDGTRLSIL.

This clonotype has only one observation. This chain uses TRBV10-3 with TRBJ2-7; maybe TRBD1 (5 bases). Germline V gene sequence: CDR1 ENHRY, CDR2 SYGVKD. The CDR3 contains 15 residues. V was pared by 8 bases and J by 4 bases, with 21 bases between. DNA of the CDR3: TGTGCCATCGGGCTCAATCTAAATGGGGCTTACGAGCAGTACTTC. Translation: CAIGLNLNGAYEQYF.

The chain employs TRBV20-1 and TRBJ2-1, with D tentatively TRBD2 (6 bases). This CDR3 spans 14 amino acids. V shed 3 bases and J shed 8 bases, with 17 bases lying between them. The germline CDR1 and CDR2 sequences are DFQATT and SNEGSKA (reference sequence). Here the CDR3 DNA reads TGCAGTGCTAGTGCAGGACTAAAGCGACATGAGCAGTTCTTC. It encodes CSASAGLKRHEQFF.

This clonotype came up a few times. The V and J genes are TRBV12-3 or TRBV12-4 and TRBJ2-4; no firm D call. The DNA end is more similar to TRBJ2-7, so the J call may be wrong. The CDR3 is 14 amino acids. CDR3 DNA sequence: TGTGCCAGCAGTTTAGAAGTCTTGTCCTACGAGCAGTACTTC. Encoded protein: CASSLEVLSYEQYF.

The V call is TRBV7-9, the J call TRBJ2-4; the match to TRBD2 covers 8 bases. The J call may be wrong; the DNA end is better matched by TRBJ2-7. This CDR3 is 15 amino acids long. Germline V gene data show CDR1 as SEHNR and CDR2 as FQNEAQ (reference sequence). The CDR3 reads CASSSPGGYTDEQYF. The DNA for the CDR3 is TGTGCCAGCAGCTCCCCGGGGGGGTACACGGACGAGCAGTACTTC.

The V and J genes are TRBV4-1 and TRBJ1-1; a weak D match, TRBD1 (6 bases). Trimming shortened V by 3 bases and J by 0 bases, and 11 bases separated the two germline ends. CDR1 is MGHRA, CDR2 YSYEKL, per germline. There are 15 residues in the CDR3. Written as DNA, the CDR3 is TGCGCCAGCAGCCACTCGGACAGATTGAACACTGAAGCTTTCTTT. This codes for CASSHSDRLNTEAFF.

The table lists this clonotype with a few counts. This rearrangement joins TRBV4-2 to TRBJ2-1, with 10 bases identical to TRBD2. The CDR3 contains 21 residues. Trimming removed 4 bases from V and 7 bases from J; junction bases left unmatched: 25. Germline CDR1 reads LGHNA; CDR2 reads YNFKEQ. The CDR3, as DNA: TGTGCCAGCAGCCCATTGTGGACACCTACAGCGGGAGGGCTAACCCCTAATGAGCAGTTCTTC. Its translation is CASSPLWTPTAGGLTPNEQFF.

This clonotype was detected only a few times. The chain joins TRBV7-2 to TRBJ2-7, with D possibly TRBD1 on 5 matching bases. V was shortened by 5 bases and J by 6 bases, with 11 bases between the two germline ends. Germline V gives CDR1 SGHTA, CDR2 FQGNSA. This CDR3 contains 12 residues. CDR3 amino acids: CASSDSQREQYF. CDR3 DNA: TGTGCCAGCAGCGACAGCCAACGCGAGCAGTACTTC. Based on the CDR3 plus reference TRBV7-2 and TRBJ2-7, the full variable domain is GAGVSQSPSNKVTEKGKDVELRCDPISGHTALYWYRQSLGQGLEFLIYFQGNSAPDKSGLPSDRFSAERTGGSVSTLTIQRTQQEDSAVYLCASSDSQREQYFGPGTRLTVT.

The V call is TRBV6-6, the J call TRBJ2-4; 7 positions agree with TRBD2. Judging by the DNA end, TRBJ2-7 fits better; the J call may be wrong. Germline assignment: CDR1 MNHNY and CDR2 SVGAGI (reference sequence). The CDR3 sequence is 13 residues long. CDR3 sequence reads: CASSYGRVHEQYF. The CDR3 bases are TGTGCCAGCAGTTACGGGAGGGTCCACGAGCAGTACTTC.

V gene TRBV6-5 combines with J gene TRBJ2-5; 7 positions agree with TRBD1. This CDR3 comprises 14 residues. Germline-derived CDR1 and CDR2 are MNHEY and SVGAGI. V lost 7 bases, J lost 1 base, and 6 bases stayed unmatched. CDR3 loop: CASTPTGSQETQYF. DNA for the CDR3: TGTGCCAGCACCCCGACAGGGTCCCAAGAGACCCAGTACTTC.

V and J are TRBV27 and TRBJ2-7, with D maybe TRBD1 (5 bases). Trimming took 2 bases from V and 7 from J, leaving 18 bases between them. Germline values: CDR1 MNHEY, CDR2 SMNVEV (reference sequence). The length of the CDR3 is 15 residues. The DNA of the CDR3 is TGTGCCAGCAGTTTAGGTCAGGGCGCATACAATGAGCAGTACTTC. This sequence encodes CASSLGQGAYNEQYF.

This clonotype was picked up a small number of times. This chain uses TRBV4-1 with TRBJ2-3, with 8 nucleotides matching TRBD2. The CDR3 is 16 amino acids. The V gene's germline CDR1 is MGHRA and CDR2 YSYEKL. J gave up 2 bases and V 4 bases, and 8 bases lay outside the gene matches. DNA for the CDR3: TGCGCCAGCAGCCGAGTTAGCGGGGAAGACACAGATACGCAGTATTTT. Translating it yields CASSRVSGEDTDTQYF.

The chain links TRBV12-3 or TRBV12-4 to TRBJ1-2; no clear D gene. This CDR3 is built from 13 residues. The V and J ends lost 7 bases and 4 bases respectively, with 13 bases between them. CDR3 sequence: CASTSQPPYGYTF. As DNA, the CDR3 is TGTGCCAGCACCTCACAGCCACCCTATGGCTACACCTTC.

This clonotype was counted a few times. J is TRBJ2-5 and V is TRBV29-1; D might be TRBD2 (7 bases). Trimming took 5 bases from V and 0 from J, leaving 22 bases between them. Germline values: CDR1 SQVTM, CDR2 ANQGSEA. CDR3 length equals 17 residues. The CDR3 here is CSVLLAGASLYQETQYF. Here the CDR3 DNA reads TGCAGCGTTCTTCTGGCGGGGGCCTCTCTGTACCAAGAGACCCAGTACTTC.

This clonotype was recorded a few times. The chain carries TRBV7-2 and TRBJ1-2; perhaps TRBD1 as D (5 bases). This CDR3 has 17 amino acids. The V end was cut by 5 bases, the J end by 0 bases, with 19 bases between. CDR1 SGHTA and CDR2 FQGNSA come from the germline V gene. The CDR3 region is CASSPGWGETSNYGYTF. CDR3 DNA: TGTGCCAGCAGCCCGGGTTGGGGGGAGACCTCTAACTATGGCTACACCTTC.